The 28 T cell receptor beta chains reported below all come from one sample, sequenced in a study of blood T cell repertoires in COVID-19. Method: immunoSEQ multiplex PCR; TCRdb's copy keeps in-frame clones and lacks some. The sample holds some 160,000 clones; around 84% are singletons and the top ten take roughly 8%. The source material was PBMCs or T cells enriched from blood (not recorded which). The receptor set was obtained from a woman between 50 and 59 years old who had recovered from COVID-19.

The rearrangement links TRBV6-5 to TRBJ2-4; no clear D. The V end lost 0 bases, the J end lost 7 bases, and 13 bases lay between the germline ends. Germline V gene data show CDR1 as MNHEY and CDR2 as SVGAGI. This CDR3 has 15 residues. In DNA form, the CDR3 reads TGTGCCAGCAGTTACTCGATGAAACTAAGGAACATTCAGTACTTC. As protein: CASSYSMKLRNIQYF.

The sample holds one count of this clone. The gene calls are TRBV14 and TRBJ1-6; unclear D gene. Germline V gene sequence: CDR1 SGHDN, CDR2 FVKESK. Trimming stripped 1 base from V and 9 bases from J, with 10 bases between. The CDR3 has 14 amino acids. CDR3 nucleotide sequence: TGTGCCAGCAGCCAAGTGGCTGGCTTTTCACCCCTCCACTTT. It yields the protein CASSQVAGFSPLHF.

The chain couples TRBV4-3 to TRBJ2-1; TRBD1 matches at 7 bases. The CDR3 contains 16 residues. Per germline, CDR1 LGHNA and CDR2 YSLEER. Trimming removed 1 base from V and 6 bases from J; junction bases left unmatched: 9. The DNA of the CDR3 is TGCGCCAGCAGCCAAGCTCCGACAGGGCACCTCAATGAGCAGTTCTTC. The encoded protein is CASSQAPTGHLNEQFF.

The rearrangement joins TRBV6-5 to TRBJ2-7, with TRBD2 as a possible D gene (6 bases). Germline CDR1 reads MNHEY; CDR2 reads SVGAGI. Trimming removed 6 bases from V and 2 bases from J, with 14 bases in between. CDR3 length: 14 amino acids. In DNA form, the CDR3 reads TGTGCCAGCAGGAGGGACGGGAGAACCTACGAGCAGTACTTC. Residues: CASRRDGRTYEQYF.

The CDR3 is CASSAFGTGFGNEQFF. CDR3 coding DNA: TGTGCCAGCAGTGCGTTCGGAACAGGATTTGGAAATGAGCAGTTCTTC. The rearrangement joins TRBV6-4 to TRBJ2-1, with a tentative D call TRBD1 (5 bases). Trimming left V 4 bases short and J 7 bases short, with 20 bases between. In germline, CDR1 is MRHNA, CDR2 SNTAGT. The length of the CDR3 is 16 residues.

The chain employs TRBV7-2 and TRBJ2-3; maybe TRBD2 (6 bases). The CDR3 runs 13 residues. In germline, CDR1 is SGHTA, CDR2 FQGNSA. V lost 6 bases and J lost 3, with 10 bases in between. CDR3 amino acids: CASSREPTDTQYF. DNA for the CDR3: TGTGCCAGCAGTCGGGAGCCGACAGATACGCAGTATTTT.

The chain is built from TRBV6-2 or TRBV6-3 and TRBJ1-5; D might be TRBD1 (6 bases). The germline V gene has CDR1 MNHEY and CDR2 SVGEGT. V lost 5 bases, J lost 0 bases, and 11 bases lay in between. This CDR3 region has 15 residues. The CDR3: CASSNGQNSNQPQHF. The CDR3 nucleotides are TGTGCCAGCAGTAACGGACAGAATAGCAATCAGCCCCAGCATTTT.

The chain has TRBV5-4 and TRBJ2-7, with D perhaps TRBD2 (6 bases). CDR1 and CDR2 from the germline V gene are SGHNT and YYREEE (reference sequence). The CDR3 contains 14 residues. The ends were cut back, 0 bases at V and 6 bases at J, with 13 bases in the middle. The CDR3 coding sequence is TGTGCCAGCAGCTTGGCGGCCGGGAGTGGCGAGCAGTACTTC. Translation gives CASSLAAGSGEQYF.

V gene TRBV6-2 or TRBV6-3 combines with J gene TRBJ2-4; no reliable D call. Germline assignment: CDR1 MNHEY and CDR2 SVGEGT. Trimming took 0 bases from V and 2 from J, leaving 8 bases between them. The CDR3 runs 15 residues. In DNA, the CDR3 is TGTGCCAGCAGTTACTCTGCGTCGTCCAAAAACATTCAGTACTTC. As protein: CASSYSASSKNIQYF.

The gene calls are TRBV6-6 and TRBJ2-7, with D perhaps matching TRBD1 (5 bases). CDR1 MNHNY and CDR2 SVGAGI come from the germline V gene (reference sequence). The CDR3 sequence is 14 residues long. The germline V and J ends were trimmed by 7 bases and 2 bases, with 15 bases remaining between them. The CDR3: CASTPQGLPYEQYF. CDR3 nucleotides: TGTGCCAGCACTCCTCAGGGTCTTCCCTACGAGCAGTACTTC.

This clone has a handful of counts. The chain combines TRBV6-6 with TRBJ1-2; D remains ambiguous. CDR3 length equals 13 residues. Germline CDR1 is MNHNY and CDR2 is SVGAGI (reference sequence). V was trimmed by 9 bases and J by 2 bases, leaving 13 bases between them. In DNA form, the CDR3 reads TGTGCCAGTAGAGAAACGGGGAACTATGGCTACACCTTC. Translated, it gives CASRETGNYGYTF.

This clone was recorded only once. V and J are TRBV7-6 and TRBJ1-3, with D uncertain. CDR3 size: 15 residues. Germline V lookup: CDR1 SGHVS, CDR2 FNYEAQ. V shed 5 bases and J shed 2 bases, with 13 bases lying between them. The CDR3 bases are TGTGCCAGCAGCGCCGGGAGGAGGGCTGGAAACACCATATATTTT. This sequence encodes CASSAGRRAGNTIYF. The full variable domain, completed using reference TRBV7-6 and TRBJ1-3, is GAGVSQSPRYKVTKRGQDVALRCDPISGHVSLYWYRQALGQGPEFLTYFNYEAQQDKSGLPNDRFSAERPEGSISTLTIQRTEQRDSAMYRCASSAGRRAGNTIYFGEGSWLTVV.

The chain couples TRBV24-1 to TRBJ2-1, with D tentatively TRBD2 (6 bases). The CDR3 extends over 13 amino acids. The germline V and J ends were trimmed by 4 bases and 9 bases, with 12 bases remaining between them. Germline CDR1 reads KGHDR; CDR2 reads SFDVKD. CDR3 region: CATSDGGVGEQFF. The CDR3 DNA sequence: TGTGCCACCAGTGACGGAGGGGTAGGTGAGCAGTTCTTC.

The gene calls are TRBV7-9 and TRBJ1-2, with a tentative D call TRBD1 (5 bases). The CDR3 length is 12 residues. In germline, CDR1 is SEHNR, CDR2 FQNEAQ (reference sequence). V lost 4 bases and J 3 bases, leaving 6 bases between the germline ends. The CDR3 DNA sequence: TGTGCCAGCAGCTCGACAGACTATGGCTACACCTTC. This translates into CASSSTDYGYTF.

The V and J genes are TRBV4-3 and TRBJ1-6, with TRBD1 identical over 9 bases. Germline V gene lookup returns CDR1 LGHNA and CDR2 YSLEER. J was trimmed by 10 bases and V by 4 bases; bases with no gene match: 2. This CDR3 is 13 amino acids long. The CDR3 DNA reads TGCGCCAGCAGCCGGGACAGGGACTCACCCCTCCACTTT. Its protein product is CASSRDRDSPLHF.

This rearrangement joins TRBV28 to TRBJ2-1, with 12 bases that match TRBD1. V was clipped by 6 bases and J by 6 bases; unmatched bases: 6. The CDR3 runs 15 residues. Germline lookup yields CDR1 MDHEN and CDR2 SYDVKM. CDR3 nucleotides: TGTGCCAGCAGCAGCCGGGACAGGGGGCTCAATGAGCAGTTCTTC. The encoded protein is CASSSRDRGLNEQFF.

This clone has only one observation. The chain links TRBV5-1 to TRBJ2-1; 7 nucleotides agree with TRBD2. The ends lost 0 bases at V and 5 bases at J; junction bases unmatched: 2. The CDR3 consists of 14 residues. Germline-derived CDR1 and CDR2 are SGHRS and YFSETQ. This chain's CDR3 is CASSLASGDNEQFF. The CDR3 nucleotides read TGCGCCAGCAGCTTGGCTAGCGGAGACAATGAGCAGTTCTTC.

The rearrangement links TRBV6-6 to TRBJ1-6; tentatively, D is TRBD1 (5 bases). The germline CDR1 and CDR2 sequences are MNHNY and SVGAGI (reference sequence). CDR3 length equals 14 residues. Trimming shortened V by 6 bases and J by 9 bases, and 15 bases separated the two germline ends. The CDR3, as DNA: TGTGCCAGCAGCAGGGTAGGGGCTGGTTCACCCCTCCACTTT. Translation: CASSRVGAGSPLHF.

This clone was counted many times. J is TRBJ1-5 and V is TRBV18; the D gene is possibly TRBD1 (5 bases). Trimming shortened V by 4 bases and J by 1 base, and 26 bases separated the two germline ends. The germline V gene encodes CDR1 KGHSH and CDR2 LQKENI. The CDR3 is made up of 20 amino acids. Written as DNA, the CDR3 is TGTGCCAGCTCACGGGGATTGTCGGGGGACCCCAAAGGGAGCAATCAGCCCCAGCATTTT. It is translated as CASSRGLSGDPKGSNQPQHF.

V gene TRBV7-9 combines with J gene TRBJ1-2; tentative D call: TRBD1 (5 bases). V gave up 3 bases and J gave up 4 bases, with 9 bases separating them. Germline assignment: CDR1 SEHNR and CDR2 FQNEAQ (reference sequence). This CDR3 comprises 13 residues. The CDR3 nucleotides read TGTGCCAGCAGCTTGACAGCCGCCTATGGCTACACCTTC. Translation gives CASSLTAAYGYTF.

The chain links TRBV7-9 to TRBJ2-7; D is undetermined. CDR3 length equals 17 residues. Trimming removed 4 bases at V and 4 bases at J, with 23 bases between. CDR1 SEHNR and CDR2 FQNEAQ come from the germline V gene (reference sequence). The CDR3 DNA follows: TGTGCCAGCAGCTCCTCCGGGTCCCATACTCCCCAGTACGAGCAGTACTTC. Translating it yields CASSSSGSHTPQYEQYF.

The V gene is TRBV2, the J gene TRBJ2-5; 7 bases are shared with TRBD1. CDR1 is SNHLY and CDR2 is FYNNEI in the germline V gene. V trimming: 6 bases; J trimming: 4 bases; junction bases outside the gene matches: 11. The CDR3 sequence is 15 residues long. The CDR3 nucleotides read TGTGCCAGCAGAGCACAGGGGATTCGAGGAGAGACCCAGTACTTC. Protein: CASRAQGIRGETQYF.

A word on this clone: A junction boundary mismatches the germline segment, possibly from a read error. The DNA for the CDR3 is TGCGCCAGCAGCGAGGGGCGAGGAGGGTCGGTAGCTAACCGCTACGAGCAGTACTTT. This sequence encodes CASSEGRGGSVANRYEQYF. V is TRBV5-1 and J is TRBJ2-7; TRBD2 might be the D (6 bases). There are 19 residues in the CDR3. CDR1 is SGHRS and CDR2 is YFSETQ in the germline V gene. The full variable domain, its missing parts supplied by reference TRBV5-1 and TRBJ2-7, is KAGVTQTPRYLIKTRGQQVTLSCSPISGHRSVSWYQQTPGQGLQFLFEYFSETQRNKGNFPGRFSGRQFSNSRSEMNVSTLELGDSALYLCASSEGRGGSVANRYEQYFGPGTRLTVT.

In this sample, this clone turned up a few times. The gene calls are TRBV15 and TRBJ2-2, with TRBD2 as a possible D gene (6 bases). Trimming removed 0 bases at V and 3 bases at J, with 11 bases between. The CDR3 has 16 residues. In germline, CDR1 is LNHNV, CDR2 YYDKDF (reference sequence). In DNA, the CDR3 is TGTGCCACCAGCAGAGATCTATCGGGAGACACCGGGGAGCTGTTTTTT. Its translation: CATSRDLSGDTGELFF.

The chain couples TRBV12-3 or TRBV12-4 to TRBJ1-4; D unresolved. The CDR3 contains 13 residues. Trimming took 1 base from V and 7 from J, leaving 7 bases between them. The CDR3 sequence is CASSLGGPEKLFF. In DNA form, the CDR3 reads TGTGCCAGCAGTTTAGGAGGGCCTGAAAAACTGTTTTTT.

The V and J genes are TRBV5-1 and TRBJ2-2; 7 nucleotides match TRBD1. The CDR3 spans 16 residues. CDR1 and CDR2 (germline): SGHRS, YFSETQ. V gave up 4 bases and J gave up 1 base; unmatched junction bases: 7. The CDR3 nucleotides are TGCGCCAGCAGCCCCAGACAGGGTATGAACACCGGGGAGCTGTTTTTT. It yields the protein CASSPRQGMNTGELFF.

The rearrangement uses TRBV28 and TRBJ1-1; no clear D gene. CDR3 length: 14 residues. Germline CDR1 reads MDHEN; CDR2 reads SYDVKM. V gave up 7 bases and J gave up 7 bases, with 19 bases separating them. The CDR3 coding sequence is TGTGCCAGCAAAATGGGCGGGCCCCTGGGTGAAGCTTTCTTT. Protein sequence: CASKMGGPLGEAFF.

The V and J genes are TRBV7-9 and TRBJ2-1; 9 nucleotides match TRBD2. V was pared by 5 bases and J by 4 bases, with 9 bases of the junction left unmatched. CDR3 length: 16 amino acids. In germline, CDR1 is SEHNR, CDR2 FQNEAQ (reference sequence). CDR3 residues: CASSPKRGAVYNEQFF. The CDR3 nucleotides are TGTGCCAGCAGCCCCAAGCGGGGGGCGGTGTACAATGAGCAGTTCTTC. The complete variable domain, with remaining parts taken from reference TRBV7-9 and TRBJ2-1, reads DTGVSQNPRHKITKRGQNVTFRCDPISEHNRLYWYRQTLGQGPEFLTYFQNEAQLEKSRLLSDRFSAERPKGSFSTLEIQRTEQGDSAMYLCASSPKRGAVYNEQFFGPGTRLTVL.